This T cell receptor beta chain is from a study of T-cell memory formation after mild COVID-19. Across the whole study: Each donor largely had its own TCR clusters. Study-wide results and limits: While clones contracting from day 15 to 85 were balanced between CD4 and CD8, later expanders leaned CD4+. Largely, contracting CD4+ clones fell within CM and EM, and contracting CD8+ clones within EMRA.

Germline V gene lookup returns CDR1 SQVTM and CDR2 ANQGSEA. V lost 1 base to trimming and J lost 11 bases, with 12 bases between them. The CDR3 contains 12 residues. TCRdb reanalysed the 5' RACE reads using MiXCR and keeps one entry per CDR3 protein. Here the sample spans over 350,000 distinct CDR3 sequences, more than 20% being singletons. With regard to this clonotype: Its antigen is unidentified.

This chain connects TRBV29-1 to TRBJ2-1, with D uncertain. The sequenced sample consisted of PBMCs or a T cell subset sorted from them (not recorded which). The receptor's source is an adult woman who had mild COVID-19 (a few samples of this study predate the infection). Cell type and time point are not known. CDR3 bases: TGCAGCGTTGAAGGGGCCCCGTTGAAGCAGTTCTTC. This encodes CSVEGAPLKQFF.